The sequence of this T cell receptor beta chain was determined in a study of T-cell memory formation after mild COVID-19 (dated by TCRdb to the early 2020s). Looking at the study overall: Most TCR sequence clusters were specific to one of the two donors. In a couple of donors, T-cell clones that expanded and contracted after mild COVID-19 were followed by sequencing TCRalpha and TCRbeta repertoires longitudinally. The cohort was made up of two young adult volunteers, one female and one male, who were previously healthy. Overall study outcomes, separate from this receptor: Clones contracting from day 15 to 85 had balanced CD4/CD8 phenotypes, while a second wave expanding from day 15 to 37 was biased towards CD4+. Some responding clones were found in pre-infection memory, which suggests that pre-existing cross-reactive memory T cells took part in the SARS-CoV-2 response. Contracting CD4+ clones were found mainly in CM and EM memory subsets, while CD8+ clones were enriched in EMRA. Whether the second-wave clones peaking on day 37 were SARS-CoV-2 specific was not confirmed. The study covered only two mild cases, and larger cohorts including severe cases with pre-infection samples were considered necessary.

On this clonotype itself: The antigen this receptor binds is unknown. The sample holds no much larger clone one base away, and base qualities are not on file.

TCRdb lists the instrument as Illumina NovaSeq 6000. TCRalpha and TCRbeta cDNA libraries were built by 5'RACE with constant-segment primers, adding sample barcodes and unique molecular identifiers. RNA was extracted from every sample with Trizol reagent. The libraries were amplified in two PCR steps, and the second step added a second sample barcode and Illumina TruSeq adapters. The libraries were sequenced on an Illumina NovaSeq using 2 x 150 bp paired-end reads. As for the authors' bioinformatics: With migec v1.2.7, reads were demultiplexed and then collapsed into UMI-guided consensus sequences. Using mixcr v2.1.11, UMI consensuses were aligned to TRA and TRB V and J templates and then assembled into clonotypes. A clonotype was counted as expanded or contracted only when both edgeR and NoisET called the clonotype significant, with the noise models trained on biological replicates. edgeR calls used a false discovery rate-adjusted p below 0.01 and a log2 fold-change threshold of 1. As an exploratory analysis of dynamics, max-normalized trajectories of the 1000 most abundant clonotypes were examined by PCA with hierarchical clustering. Separately sequenced CD4+ and CD8+ repertoires were used to assign a CD4 or CD8 phenotype to each responding clone. TCRdb itself trimmed the public reads at Q25 with fastp, ran MiXCR and retained productive beta chains. For every CDR3 protein sequence, its rows merge into one entry that carries the most common genes and DNA. The authors' filters were not applied to this entry. The sample records 300,000 to 350,000 distinct CDR3 sequences, approximately 14% of which are singletons. In total, the top ten clones hold 20% to 25% of the sample.

Ficoll-Paque density gradient centrifugation was used to isolate PBMCs. This clonotype was obtained from a man between 18 and 35 years old who had mild COVID-19 (a few samples of this study predate the infection). The sample titles of this study are shuffled in the database, so cell type and time point are left out; the donor was told from shared clones. Sequencing was performed on PBMCs or a T cell subset sorted from them (not recorded which).

The DNA sequence is given as TGTGCCAGCAGTATTGTAGGTCCCTATGGCTACACCTTC. This codes for CASSIVGPYGYTF. This chain joins TRBV25-1 to TRBJ1-2; no D gene can be assigned with confidence. Reading the germline V gene gives CDR1 MGHDK and CDR2 SYGVNS. From the cysteine up to the phenylalanine, the CDR3 has a length of 13 residues. Here the CDR3 DNA is all that survives: 39 bases in frame from base 1. The trim is 5 bases for V and 4 bases for J, with a gap of 11 bases between the germline ends.